One and the same sample provided the 24 T cell receptor beta chains below, sequenced in a study of blood T cell repertoires in COVID-19. TCRdb's copy holds only in-frame clones and misses some; the assay was immunoSEQ multiplex PCR. The table shows around 100,000 clones, with approximately 85% occurring only once. The sample consisted of peripheral blood. These receptors were taken from an older woman with acute or convalescent COVID-19.

The V call is TRBV7-9, the J call TRBJ2-7; TRBD2 aligns across 13 bases. CDR1 is SEHNR and CDR2 is FQNEAQ in the germline V gene (reference sequence). The CDR3 runs 17 residues. V lost 0 bases and J lost 2; bases outside the gene matches: 4. CDR3 in amino acids: CASSLAEGLAGTYEQYF. The DNA of the CDR3 is TGTGCCAGCAGCTTAGCCGAGGGACTAGCGGGAACCTACGAGCAGTACTTC. The full variable domain, completed using reference TRBV7-9 and TRBJ2-7, is DTGVSQNPRHKITKRGQNVTFRCDPISEHNRLYWYRQTLGQGPEFLTYFQNEAQLEKSRLLSDRFSAERPKGSFSTLEIQRTEQGDSAMYLCASSLAEGLAGTYEQYFGPGTRLTVT.

V and J are TRBV5-1 and TRBJ2-1; 10 nucleotides align to TRBD2. The CDR3 is 15 amino acids. V was pared by 3 bases and J by 7 bases, with 7 bases of the junction left unmatched. Germline V lookup: CDR1 SGHRS, CDR2 YFSETQ. This CDR3 is CASSYVAGGGNEQFF. CDR3 sequence (DNA): TGCGCCAGCAGCTATGTAGCGGGAGGCGGGAATGAGCAGTTCTTC.

This clone was seen a single time. The CDR3 sequence is CASSLLPGTNMNTEAFF. Here the CDR3 DNA reads TGTGCCAGCAGTTTATTACCCGGGACAAATATGAACACTGAAGCTTTCTTT. This chain uses TRBV27 with TRBJ1-1; D possibly corresponds to TRBD1 (6 bases). CDR1 is MNHEY, CDR2 SMNVEV, per germline (reference sequence). V lost 1 base and J lost 0, with 15 bases in between. The length of the CDR3 is 17 residues.

The chain carries TRBV6-5 and TRBJ2-3; 7 nucleotides align to TRBD1. Trimming at V came to 4 bases and at J to 6 bases, leaving 4 bases not matched to a gene. CDR3 length equals 13 residues. Germline V gene sequence: CDR1 MNHEY, CDR2 SVGAGI. The CDR3 nucleotides read TGTGCCAGCAGTTGGGACAGAGCGGATACGCAGTATTTT. Translation: CASSWDRADTQYF.

The J gene is TRBJ1-1, the V gene TRBV9; no reliable D call. Trimming cost V 0 bases and J 1 base, with 7 bases left between them. Germline CDR1 SGDLS, CDR2 YYNGEE. The CDR3 length is 14 residues. In DNA form, the CDR3 reads TGTGCCAGCAGCGTAGGAGGTTGGAACACTGAAGCTTTCTTT. Amino acids: CASSVGGWNTEAFF.

V and J are TRBV4-2 and TRBJ2-5, with 7 bases matching TRBD1. The CDR3 is made up of 13 amino acids. Germline CDR1 LGHNA, CDR2 YNFKEQ. V dropped 2 bases and J dropped 4; count of bases not matched to a gene: 1. As DNA, the CDR3 is TGTGCCAGCAGCCAAAGGGACAGAGAGACCCAGTACTTC. This gives the protein CASSQRDRETQYF.

V gene TRBV5-8 combines with J gene TRBJ1-5; TRBD1 aligns across 10 bases. CDR1 is SGHTS and CDR2 is YDEGEE in the germline V gene. V lost 2 bases, J lost 0 bases, and 2 bases stayed unmatched. The CDR3 runs to 16 residues. CDR3 bases: TGTGCCAGCAGCTTAGGACAGGGGGATAGCAATCAGCCCCAGCATTTT. Protein product: CASSLGQGDSNQPQHF.

The CDR3 reads CASSLDRGWIYEQYF. The CDR3 nucleotides read TGTGCCAGCTCACTTGACAGGGGTTGGATCTACGAGCAGTACTTC. This rearrangement joins TRBV18 to TRBJ2-7; 8 bases agree with TRBD1. The CDR3 has 15 amino acids. The junction had 8 bases not matched to a gene; V was cut back by 4 bases and J by 3 bases. Germline V gives CDR1 KGHSH, CDR2 LQKENI.

The chain couples TRBV3-1 (or the pseudogene TRBV3-2) to TRBJ1-2, with 9 nucleotides matching TRBD1. CDR3 size: 16 residues. V shed 0 bases, J shed 5 bases, and the junction held 7 bases outside the gene matches. Germline CDR1 is LGHDT and CDR2 is YNNKEL (reference sequence). In DNA form, the CDR3 reads TGTGCCAGCAGCCAAGAACAGGGGGCCTTGCCTTATGGCTACACCTTC. Amino acids: CASSQEQGALPYGYTF.

The J gene is TRBJ1-2, the V gene TRBV5-6; D call uncertain. Germline loops: CDR1 SGHDT, CDR2 YYEEEE. CDR3 size: 12 residues. Trimming left V 4 bases short and J 3 bases short, with 7 bases between. The DNA of the CDR3 is TGTGCCAGCAGCCCTACTTACTATGGCTACACCTTC. It is translated as CASSPTYYGYTF. The whole variable domain, remainder taken from reference TRBV5-6 and TRBJ1-2, is DAGVTQSPTHLIKTRGQQVTLRCSPKSGHDTVSWYQQALGQGPQFIFQYYEEEERQRGNFPDRFSGHQFPNYSSELNVNALLLGDSALYLCASSPTYYGYTFGSGTRLTVV.

The chain couples TRBV7-8 to TRBJ1-1; D unresolved. CDR1 and CDR2 from the germline V gene are SGHVS and FQNEAQ. V was cut by 0 bases and J by 0 bases, with 8 bases left in between. This CDR3 region has 15 residues. The CDR3 DNA follows: TGTGCCAGCAGCTTAGCGCCGTCGGTGAACACTGAAGCTTTCTTT. This gives the protein CASSLAPSVNTEAFF.

J is TRBJ2-5 and V is TRBV7-2; D not resolved. CDR3 length: 13 residues. Trimming pared 6 bases from V and 3 bases from J, leaving 11 bases between. Germline CDR1 reads SGHTA; CDR2 reads FQGNSA. The CDR3 loop is CASSFLRKETQYF. The CDR3, as DNA: TGTGCCAGCAGTTTCTTGAGGAAAGAGACCCAGTACTTC.

The rearrangement uses TRBV11-2 and TRBJ2-1, with 9 positions matching TRBD1. The germline CDR1 and CDR2 sequences are SGHAT and FQNNGV. The V and J ends lost 6 bases and 10 bases, in that order; junction bases with no gene match: 4. This CDR3 has 12 amino acids. The CDR3 loop reads CASSHGTGEQFF. The CDR3 coding sequence is TGTGCCAGCAGTCACGGGACAGGGGAGCAGTTCTTC.

This clone has a single count. This chain links TRBV28 with TRBJ2-2, with TRBD2 identical over 11 bases. The V gene end was trimmed by 5 bases and the J gene end by 0 bases; junction bases not matched to a gene: 2. This CDR3 region has 16 residues. CDR1 is MDHEN and CDR2 is SYDVKM in the germline V gene. CDR3 nucleotides: TGTGCCAGCAGTATTAGCGGGAGGGCGAACACCGGGGAGCTGTTTTTT. Translated: CASSISGRANTGELFF.

This sequence joins TRBV2 and TRBJ2-2, with a possible D match to TRBD2 (6 bases). Germline values: CDR1 SNHLY, CDR2 FYNNEI. The CDR3 contains 13 residues. Trimming pared 7 bases from V and 1 base from J, leaving 7 bases between. The CDR3 region is CASTRENTGELFF. The DNA of the CDR3 is TGTGCCAGCACGCGGGAGAACACCGGGGAGCTGTTTTTT.

The chain is built from TRBV10-3 and TRBJ2-1; 10 positions match TRBD2. CDR3 size: 13 residues. V lost 10 bases and J lost 7; bases outside the gene matches: 7. Germline V gene data show CDR1 as ENHRY and CDR2 as SYGVKD. The CDR3, as DNA: TGTGCCACCCAGCGGGAGGGAAATAATGAGCAGTTCTTC. This translates into CATQREGNNEQFF.

The gene calls are TRBV15 and TRBJ1-2; 7 bases line up with TRBD1. This CDR3 is 15 amino acids long. V gave up 1 base and J gave up 4 bases; unmatched junction bases: 6. Germline V gives CDR1 LNHNV, CDR2 YYDKDF (reference sequence). The CDR3: CATSRVTGASYGYTF. CDR3 DNA: TGTGCCACCAGCAGAGTCACAGGGGCGAGCTATGGCTACACCTTC.

CDR3 nucleotides: TGTGCCAGCAACTTTGAAGGGGCGGACACTGAAGCTTTCTTT. It yields the protein CASNFEGADTEAFF. The gene calls are TRBV9 and TRBJ1-1; a possible D gene is TRBD1 (5 bases). This CDR3 has 14 amino acids. The V end lost 6 bases, the J end lost 3 bases, and 15 bases lay between the germline ends. The germline CDR1 and CDR2 sequences are SGDLS and YYNGEE.

J is TRBJ2-3 and V is TRBV10-1; D may be TRBD2 (6 bases). Germline values: CDR1 WNHNN, CDR2 SYGVQD (reference sequence). The CDR3 has 16 residues. V shed 5 bases and J shed 0 bases, with 15 bases lying between them. Here the CDR3 reads CASSFSRDFSTDTQYF. For the CDR3, the DNA is TGCGCCAGCAGTTTCTCCCGGGACTTCAGCACAGATACGCAGTATTTT.

The chain joins TRBV28 to TRBJ1-4; D is perhaps TRBD1 (6 bases). There are 14 residues in the CDR3. Germline CDR1 reads MDHEN; CDR2 reads SYDVKM. V shed 5 bases and J shed 4 bases, with 11 bases lying between them. CDR3 sequence (DNA): TGTGCCAGCAGTCGGACAGTCTATAATGAAAAACTGTTTTTT. The encoded protein is CASSRTVYNEKLFF.

The chain links TRBV9 to TRBJ2-7, with 10 bases that match TRBD1. V lost 3 bases and J lost 6; bases outside the gene matches: 6. Germline CDR1 and CDR2: SGDLS and YYNGEE. This CDR3 contains 14 residues. For the CDR3, the DNA is TGTGCCAGCAGCGCGGGACAGGGGATTGGCGAGCAGTACTTC. Translated: CASSAGQGIGEQYF.

The chain combines TRBV19 with TRBJ1-5; 10 bases line up with TRBD1. The V and J ends lost 5 bases and 9 bases, in that order; junction bases with no gene match: 4. The CDR3 runs to 13 residues. Germline V CDR1 and CDR2: LNHDA, SQIVND (reference sequence). CDR3 nucleotides: TGTGCCAGTAGTCGACAGGGGGCATCGCCCCAGCATTTT. This sequence encodes CASSRQGASPQHF. The full variable domain, in which reference TRBV19 and TRBJ1-5 provide the parts outside the CDR3, is DGGITQSPKYLFRKEGQNVTLSCEQNLNHDAMYWYRQDPGQGLRLIYYSQIVNDFQKGDIAEGYSVSREKKESFPLTVTSAQKNPTAFYLCASSRQGASPQHFGDGTRLSIL.

CDR3: CASSGGADTEAFF. In nucleotides, the CDR3 is TGTGCCAGCTCGGGGGGAGCGGACACTGAAGCTTTCTTT. This sequence joins TRBV18 and TRBJ1-1, with D possibly being TRBD1 (5 bases). CDR1 KGHSH and CDR2 LQKENI come from the germline V gene. V lost 6 bases, J lost 3 bases, and 11 bases lay in between. There are 13 residues in the CDR3.

The chain couples TRBV25-1 to TRBJ2-7; D is undetermined. V lost 2 bases and J 5 bases, leaving 7 bases between the germline ends. Germline V gene lookup returns CDR1 MGHDK and CDR2 SYGVNS. The CDR3 is 12 residues long. Here the CDR3 DNA reads TGTGCCAGCAGTGAAGTTCAGGACGAGCAGTACTTC. Its protein product is CASSEVQDEQYF.